This passage covers 16 T cell receptor beta chains from one sample sequenced in a study of blood T cell repertoires in COVID-19. The repertoire was sequenced with immunoSEQ multiplex PCR; TCRdb's copy has only in-frame clones and lacks some. The profile shows about 400,000 clones, less than 90% of them singletons. What was sequenced was peripheral blood. All receptors come from a woman aged 60-75 years with COVID-19, enrolled during active disease.

V usage is TRBV4-1 and J usage is TRBJ2-3; TRBD2 matches 9 bases. The V segment lost 3 bases and the J segment 1 base; nucleotides outside the gene matches: 17. Per germline, CDR1 MGHRA and CDR2 YSYEKL. The CDR3 spans 20 residues. This CDR3 reads CASSHKGGGGPLGGTDTQYF. CDR3 bases: TGCGCCAGCAGCCACAAAGGCGGGGGGGGCCCCCTCGGGGGCACAGATACGCAGTATTTT.

The gene calls are TRBV23-1 and TRBJ2-2, with no clear D. TRBV23-1 is treated as an ORF (open reading frame) with a function not yet certain. This CDR3 is 19 amino acids long. V dropped 2 bases and J dropped 0 bases, with 19 bases sitting between them. As DNA, the CDR3 is TGCGCCAGCAGTCAACCCTATGTTTTGAGGAGACCGAACACCGGGGAGCTGTTTTTT. As protein: CASSQPYVLRRPNTGELFF.

This clone was seen a single time. The chain is built from TRBV30 and TRBJ1-2, with D maybe TRBD1 (5 bases). Trimming removed 1 base from V and 14 bases from J, with 14 bases in between. The CDR3 runs to 11 residues. Germline V gene sequence: CDR1 GTSNPN, CDR2 SVGIG (reference sequence). CDR3 protein: CAWSEAAGFTF. The CDR3 bases are TGTGCCTGGAGTGAGGCGGCAGGGTTTACCTTC.

The gene calls are TRBV11-3 and TRBJ1-3; 8 bases line up with TRBD1. The CDR3 has 15 amino acids. Germline trimming cut 5 bases from V and 3 bases from J; bases unmatched to any gene: 6. Germline assignment: CDR1 SGHNT and CDR2 YENEEA. CDR3 sequence: CASSQGQAGGNTIYF. CDR3 DNA sequence: TGTGCCAGCAGCCAGGGACAGGCTGGTGGAAACACCATATATTTT.

This clone was found a few times. The rearrangement links TRBV27 to TRBJ1-1, with D perhaps TRBD1 (6 bases). CDR3 length: 14 amino acids. Trimming shortened V by 3 bases and J by 4 bases, and 12 bases separated the two germline ends. The V gene's germline CDR1 is MNHEY and CDR2 SMNVEV (reference sequence). CDR3 protein: CASSLGAGVTEAFF. The CDR3, as DNA: TGTGCCAGCAGTTTGGGGGCGGGGGTCACTGAAGCTTTCTTT.

The chain recombines TRBV27 with TRBJ2-7, with 7 bases that match TRBD2. Germline CDR1 is MNHEY and CDR2 is SMNVEV (reference sequence). CDR3 length equals 13 residues. The junction had 8 bases not matched to a gene; V was cut back by 7 bases and J by 5 bases. The CDR3 here is CASKLTSRHEQYF. The CDR3 nucleotides read TGTGCCAGCAAGCTGACTAGCCGTCACGAGCAGTACTTC.

The rearrangement uses TRBV11-2 and TRBJ2-1; 7 bases fit TRBD2. CDR1 SGHAT and CDR2 FQNNGV come from the germline V gene. The J segment lost 4 bases and the V segment lost 1 base, leaving 4 bases of the junction unmatched. The CDR3 extends over 15 amino acids. The CDR3 loop reads CASSLGLAAYNEQFF. CDR3 nucleotide sequence: TGTGCCAGCAGCTTAGGGCTAGCGGCGTACAATGAGCAGTTCTTC. Together with reference TRBV11-2 and TRBJ2-1, the CDR3 gives the full variable domain: EAGVAQSPRYKIIEKRQSVAFWCNPISGHATLYWYQQILGQGPKLLIQFQNNGVVDDSQLPKDRFSAERLKGVDSTLKIQPAKLEDSAVYLCASSLGLAAYNEQFFGPGTRLTVL.

The rearrangement joins TRBV21-1 to TRBJ2-2; TRBD2, the table's D call, was not compared with the DNA. TRBV21-1 is designated a pseudogene. The CDR3 spans 15 residues. DNA of the CDR3: TGTGCCAGCGGCACAGGGCGCGCGGGGACCGGGGAGCTGTTTTTT. Amino acid sequence: CASGTGRAGTGELFF.

The rearrangement links TRBV30 to TRBJ1-1; D is possibly TRBD1 (5 bases). Germline V gene lookup returns CDR1 GTSNPN and CDR2 SVGIG (reference sequence). There are 12 residues in the CDR3. Trimming left V 4 bases short and J 3 bases short, with 9 bases between. In DNA form, the CDR3 reads TGTGCCTGGACCGGACAACACACTGAAGCTTTCTTT. Translating gives CAWTGQHTEAFF.

The chain carries TRBV7-8 and TRBJ1-5, with D perhaps matching TRBD1 (6 bases). This CDR3 region has 16 residues. Germline V gives CDR1 SGHVS, CDR2 FQNEAQ. Trimming took 2 bases from V and 7 from J, leaving 18 bases between them. The CDR3 here is CASSLSRTGRRQPQHF. DNA of the CDR3: TGTGCCAGCAGCTTATCGAGAACAGGGCGTCGGCAGCCCCAGCATTTT.

The chain joins TRBV20-1 to TRBJ2-7; D ambiguous. V lost 4 bases and J 7 bases, leaving 11 bases between the germline ends. This CDR3 comprises 11 residues. Germline V gene data show CDR1 as DFQATT and CDR2 as SNEGSKA (reference sequence). CDR3 in amino acids: CSATYNSEQYF. CDR3 coding DNA: TGCAGTGCTACTTACAATTCTGAGCAGTACTTC.

The chain is built from TRBV5-1 and TRBJ2-3, with 11 nucleotides matching TRBD1. From germline, CDR1 is SGHRS and CDR2 YFSETQ. The CDR3 totals 16 residues. The trim removed 4 bases at V and 4 bases at J, leaving 8 bases unmatched. The CDR3 DNA follows: TGCGCCAGCAGCCCCCCCGGGACAGGGGGTCCAGATACGCAGTATTTT. It is translated as CASSPPGTGGPDTQYF. The full variable domain, its missing parts supplied by reference TRBV5-1 and TRBJ2-3, is KAGVTQTPRYLIKTRGQQVTLSCSPISGHRSVSWYQQTPGQGLQFLFEYFSETQRNKGNFPGRFSGRQFSNSRSEMNVSTLELGDSALYLCASSPPGTGGPDTQYFGPGTRLTVL.

In its sample, this clone was seen once. V is TRBV7-9 and J is TRBJ2-1, with D maybe TRBD2 (6 bases). CDR1 is SEHNR, CDR2 FQNEAQ, per germline (reference sequence). The V and J ends lost 4 bases and 5 bases respectively, with 12 bases between them. This CDR3 contains 14 residues. CDR3 in DNA: TGTGCCAGCAGCTCAAGGCGGGGTGACAATGAGCAGTTCTTC. Translated, it gives CASSSRRGDNEQFF. The full variable domain, with the rest looked up from reference TRBV7-9 and TRBJ2-1, is DTGVSQNPRHKITKRGQNVTFRCDPISEHNRLYWYRQTLGQGPEFLTYFQNEAQLEKSRLLSDRFSAERPKGSFSTLEIQRTEQGDSAMYLCASSSRRGDNEQFFGPGTRLTVL.

J is TRBJ1-2 and V is TRBV5-4; D remains unclear. This CDR3 is 15 amino acids long. Germline values: CDR1 SGHNT, CDR2 YYREEE (reference sequence). Trimming stripped 2 bases from V and 4 bases from J, with 15 bases between. The DNA for the CDR3 is TGTGCCAGCAGCTTTGACCGGGTCCCCCGCTATGGCTACACCTTC. The encoded protein is CASSFDRVPRYGYTF.

As to this clone: One end of the junction does not line up with germline, which may come from a read error. The V gene is TRBV10-1, the J gene TRBJ2-7, with 9 bases that match TRBD1. CDR1 is WNHNN and CDR2 is SYGVQD in the germline V gene (reference sequence). The CDR3 length is 15 residues. The DNA of the CDR3 is TGCGCCAGCATCCGGACAGGGGTGAAGGAGGTGGAGCAGTGCTTC. Protein sequence: CASIRTGVKEVEQCF.

This clone occurred once. The chain couples TRBV18 to TRBJ1-4; weak D call: TRBD1 (6 bases). Per the germline V gene, CDR1 is KGHSH and CDR2 is LQKENI. There are 14 residues in the CDR3. Trimming cost V 3 bases and J 8 bases, with 13 bases left between them. The CDR3 DNA reads as TGTGCCAGCTCACCGTCGGGGCAGGGGGAAAAACTGTTTTTT. This codes for CASSPSGQGEKLFF.